One and the same sample provided the 22 T cell receptor beta chains below, sequenced in a study of CD8 T cells in Susac syndrome. Reverse transcription used roughly 0.5 to 1 ug RNA and random hexamers. TCRdb recomputed calls from the immunoSEQ multiplex PCR reads with MiXCR, one row per CDR3 protein. The sample yields approximately 180,000 distinct CDR3 sequences, almost 96% seen once. The sequencing sample was made of CD4+ T cells from PBMCs. The receptors originated from a human donor with multiple sclerosis.

The chain couples TRBV9 to TRBJ2-5; D not certain. Germline assignment: CDR1 SGDLS and CDR2 YYNGEE. CDR3 size: 15 residues. The germline V and J ends were trimmed by 1 base and 1 base, with 11 bases remaining between them. CDR3 residues: CASSVSALLQETQYF. The CDR3 DNA sequence: TGTGCCAGCAGCGTATCTGCCCTCCTCCAAGAGACCCAGTACTTC.

The chain combines TRBV29-1 with TRBJ1-1; possibly TRBD1 for D (6 bases). V dropped 4 bases and J dropped 8 bases, with 11 bases sitting between them. The CDR3 consists of 11 residues. Germline V gene data show CDR1 as SQVTM and CDR2 as ANQGSEA. The CDR3: CSVVRTEEAFF. The CDR3 bases are TGCAGCGTTGTTAGGACAGAAGAAGCTTTCTTT.

The CDR3 bases are TGCGCCAGCAGCCAAGATTACAGGGGGAACATGAACACTGAAGCTTTCTTT. This encodes CASSQDYRGNMNTEAFF. The chain has TRBV4-1 and TRBJ1-1; 8 bases are a match to TRBD1. From germline, CDR1 is MGHRA and CDR2 YSYEKL. CDR3 length equals 17 residues. V trimming: 0 bases; J trimming: 0 bases; junction bases outside the gene matches: 6.

This clonotype was seen only once. The gene calls are TRBV9 and TRBJ2-3; 9 bases map to TRBD1. The CDR3 consists of 16 residues. The V gene's germline CDR1 is SGDLS and CDR2 YYNGEE. Losses at the gene ends were 4 bases for V and 3 bases for J; bases not matched to a gene: 9. The CDR3, as DNA: TGTGCCAGCAGCATACGGACAGGGGACGGGACAGATACGCAGTATTTT. It is translated as CASSIRTGDGTDTQYF.

The gene calls are TRBV4-2 and TRBJ1-2, with D unclear. V lost 1 base and J lost 4, with 7 bases in between. Germline V gene data show CDR1 as LGHNA and CDR2 as YNFKEQ. This CDR3 is built from 13 residues. The CDR3 protein is CASSQGSTYGYTF. CDR3 nucleotide sequence: TGTGCCAGCAGCCAAGGAAGCACCTATGGCTACACCTTC.

The V and J genes are TRBV5-1 and TRBJ2-3, with 10 bases that match TRBD1. CDR1 and CDR2 from the germline V gene are SGHRS and YFSETQ. The CDR3 runs 15 residues. Trimming removed 4 bases from V and 3 bases from J; junction bases left unmatched: 5. This chain's CDR3 is CASSGGTGETDTQYF. The CDR3 nucleotides are TGCGCCAGCAGCGGAGGGACAGGGGAGACAGATACGCAGTATTTT.

The chain uses TRBV6-5 and TRBJ1-1; possible D gene TRBD1, 6 bases. V was clipped by 6 bases and J by 0 bases, with 11 bases between them. Germline V gene sequence: CDR1 MNHEY, CDR2 SVGAGI. The CDR3 has 14 amino acids. CDR3 nucleotide sequence: TGTGCCAGCAGGATGGGACATCTGAACACTGAAGCTTTCTTT. Protein sequence: CASRMGHLNTEAFF.

This chain connects TRBV2 to TRBJ2-7; the D gene is possibly TRBD1 (6 bases). CDR3 length equals 13 residues. The ends were cut back, 9 bases at V and 3 bases at J, with 15 bases in the middle. Germline lookup yields CDR1 SNHLY and CDR2 FYNNEI. The CDR3 DNA follows: TGTGCCAGTCAGCGGACAGCTCTCTACGAGCAGTACTTC. The encoded protein is CASQRTALYEQYF.

This clonotype turned up a few times. The chain joins TRBV30 to TRBJ1-5, with 7 bases lining up with TRBD1. This CDR3 has 13 amino acids. The trim removed 2 bases at V and 5 bases at J, leaving 3 bases unmatched. Germline V lookup: CDR1 GTSNPN, CDR2 SVGIG (reference sequence). The DNA for the CDR3 is TGTGCCTGGAGTCGTGGGACAGATCAGCCCCAGCATTTT. Translating it yields CAWSRGTDQPQHF.

The chain joins TRBV30 to TRBJ1-1; no clear D gene. CDR3 length: 13 amino acids. V was trimmed by 1 base and J by 2 bases, leaving 8 bases between them. Germline V lookup: CDR1 GTSNPN, CDR2 SVGIG (reference sequence). Here the CDR3 reads CAWSDSKNTEAFF. CDR3 nucleotide sequence: TGTGCCTGGAGTGACAGCAAAAACACTGAAGCTTTCTTT.

The table lists this clonotype with a count of one. In nucleotides, the CDR3 is TGCAGCGGCGTCGTGGGGGGAGGGGTCAATGAGCAGTTCTTC. Protein product: CSGVVGGGVNEQFF. The rearrangement joins TRBV20-1 to TRBJ2-1; TRBD2 agrees at 7 bases. The CDR3 runs 14 residues. Per the germline V gene, CDR1 is DFQATT and CDR2 is SNEGSKA (reference sequence).

V and J are TRBV15 and TRBJ2-7; 7 bases align to TRBD2. CDR3 length: 18 amino acids. With 1 base clipped from V and 3 bases from J, the junction kept 15 bases outside the gene matches. Per the germline V gene, CDR1 is LNHNV and CDR2 is YYDKDF (reference sequence). The CDR3 protein is CATSRGGTKGTSDYEQYF. CDR3 bases: TGTGCCACCAGCAGAGGTGGGACTAAGGGTACAAGCGACTACGAGCAGTACTTC.

The chain uses TRBV19 and TRBJ2-5, with 9 nucleotides matching TRBD1. Losses at the gene ends were 7 bases for V and 4 bases for J; bases not matched to a gene: 1. CDR3 length: 12 amino acids. Germline V gene sequence: CDR1 LNHDA, CDR2 SQIVND (reference sequence). CDR3 sequence reads: CASKDRGETQYF. Written as DNA, the CDR3 is TGTGCCAGTAAGGACAGGGGAGAGACCCAGTACTTC.

This rearrangement joins TRBV20-1 to TRBJ2-1; 8 positions agree with TRBD2. CDR3 length: 16 residues. Unmatched junction bases numbered 7, after V lost 3 bases and J lost 0 bases. CDR1 DFQATT and CDR2 SNEGSKA come from the germline V gene (reference sequence). The CDR3 bases are TGCAGTGCTAGCGGGAGGGGGAAATCCTCCTACAATGAGCAGTTCTTC. Encoded protein: CSASGRGKSSYNEQFF.

In this sample, this clonotype turned up once. The V gene is TRBV4-1, the J gene TRBJ1-5, with 7 bases lining up with TRBD1. V lost 0 bases to trimming and J lost 8 bases; unmatched junction nucleotides: 1. Germline V gene lookup returns CDR1 MGHRA and CDR2 YSYEKL. The CDR3 runs 13 residues. In DNA, the CDR3 is TGCGCCAGCAGCCAAGACAGGGGGGAGCCCCAGCATTTT. Amino acid sequence: CASSQDRGEPQHF.

The rearrangement joins TRBV7-3 to TRBJ1-2; D is undetermined. Germline lookup yields CDR1 SGHTA and CDR2 FQGTGA. CDR3 length: 13 residues. Trimming pared 1 base from V and 13 bases from J, leaving 16 bases between. This CDR3 reads CASSLSREGWVTF. Here the CDR3 DNA reads TGTGCCAGCAGCTTAAGTCGGGAGGGCTGGGTCACCTTC.

V usage is TRBV5-1 and J usage is TRBJ2-1; 7 bases fit TRBD2. Germline V CDR1 and CDR2: SGHRS, YFSETQ. The V gene end was trimmed by 0 bases and the J gene end by 4 bases; junction bases not matched to a gene: 10. This CDR3 region has 17 residues. Here the CDR3 DNA reads TGCGCCAGCAGCTTGGATTCCCGCGCTAGCGGATACAATGAGCAGTTCTTC. Its translation is CASSLDSRASGYNEQFF. The full variable domain, completed using reference TRBV5-1 and TRBJ2-1, is KAGVTQTPRYLIKTRGQQVTLSCSPISGHRSVSWYQQTPGQGLQFLFEYFSETQRNKGNFPGRFSGRQFSNSRSEMNVSTLELGDSALYLCASSLDSRASGYNEQFFGPGTRLTVL.

This chain connects TRBV3-1 to TRBJ2-7, with 8 bases lining up with TRBD2. CDR1 is LGHDT, CDR2 YNNKEL, per germline (reference sequence). The CDR3 extends over 16 amino acids. The V segment lost 0 bases and the J segment 3 bases; nucleotides outside the gene matches: 7. CDR3 sequence (DNA): TGTGCCAGCAGCCAAGATTCCCCGGGGGGGGACTACGAGCAGTACTTC. It yields the protein CASSQDSPGGDYEQYF.

In nucleotides, the CDR3 is TGTGCCATCAGCCCACAGGGAGGTAATTCACCCCTCCACTTT. This encodes CAISPQGGNSPLHF. The chain links TRBV10-3 to TRBJ1-6; the D gene is possibly TRBD1 (6 bases). The length of the CDR3 is 14 residues. V dropped 6 bases and J dropped 6 bases, with 12 bases sitting between them. Germline lookup yields CDR1 ENHRY and CDR2 SYGVKD.

The V and J genes are TRBV7-9 and TRBJ1-3, with 7 bases lining up with TRBD1. The CDR3 is made up of 12 amino acids. The V gene end was trimmed by 11 bases and the J gene end by 4 bases; junction bases not matched to a gene: 5. The germline V gene has CDR1 SEHNR and CDR2 FQNEAQ (reference sequence). The CDR3 nucleotides are TGTGCCTTGTCGGGACAGGGAAACACCATATATTTT. Its translation: CALSGQGNTIYF.

The chain couples TRBV30 to TRBJ2-3; tentative D call: TRBD1 (5 bases). Germline assignment: CDR1 GTSNPN and CDR2 SVGIG (reference sequence). The CDR3 length is 13 residues. V was shortened by 3 bases and J by 2 bases, with 9 bases between the two germline ends. The CDR3 region has the DNA TGTGCCTGGAGCCTGGGGCCCACAGATACGCAGTATTTT. It translates to CAWSLGPTDTQYF. Drawing the rest from reference TRBV30 and TRBJ2-3, the complete variable domain is SQTIHQWPATLVQPVGSPLSLECTVEGTSNPNLYWYRQAAGRGLQLLFYSVGIGQISSEVPQNLSASRPQDRQFILSSKKLLLSDSGFYLCAWSLGPTDTQYFGPGTRLTVL.

The chain has TRBV6-1 and TRBJ2-7, with TRBD1 identical over 8 bases. The CDR3 spans 16 residues. V lost 5 bases and J lost 2; bases outside the gene matches: 11. Germline V gene lookup returns CDR1 MNHNS and CDR2 SASEGT. CDR3 loop: CASSSDGTGLAYEQYF. CDR3 DNA sequence: TGTGCCAGCAGTAGCGACGGGACAGGATTGGCCTACGAGCAGTACTTC.